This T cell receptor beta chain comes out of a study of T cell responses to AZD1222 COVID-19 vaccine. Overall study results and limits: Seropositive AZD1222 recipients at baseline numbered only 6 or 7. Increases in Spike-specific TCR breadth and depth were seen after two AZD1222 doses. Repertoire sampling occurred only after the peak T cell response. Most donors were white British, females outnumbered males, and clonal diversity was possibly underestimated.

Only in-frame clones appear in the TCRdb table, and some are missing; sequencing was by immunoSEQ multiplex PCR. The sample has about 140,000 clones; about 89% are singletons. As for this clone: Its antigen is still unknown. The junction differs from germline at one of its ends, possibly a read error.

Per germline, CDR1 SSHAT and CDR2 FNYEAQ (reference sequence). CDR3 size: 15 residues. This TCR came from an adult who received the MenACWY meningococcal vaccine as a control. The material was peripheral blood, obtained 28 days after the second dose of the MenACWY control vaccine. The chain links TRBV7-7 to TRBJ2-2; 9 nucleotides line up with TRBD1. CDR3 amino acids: CASSTGQGDTGELFF. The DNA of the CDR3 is TGTGCTAGCAGCACGGGACAGGGTGACACCGGGGAGCTGTTTTTT.